The rows below give T cell receptor beta chains drawn from one sample of a study of T cell repertoires in cytomegalovirus infection. TCRdb used MiXCR to reprocess the reads, holding one entry per CDR3 protein. The sample has around 500,000 distinct CDR3 sequences; about 42% are singletons. These TCRs are of unknown antigen specificity. This material consisted of cultured PBMCs, taken from culture after CMV antigen stimulation. The receptors here all came from a human donor in good health (CMV status not recorded). Some clones in this sample may be carry-over from other donors' samples. CDR3s include the opening cysteine and the closing phenylalanine or tryptophan. Clone size is given for some rows only: seen once, a few or many times, or a class if the clone is expanded.

v_gene	j_gene	len	abundance	CDR3aa
TRBV7-2	TRBJ2-7	13	-	CASSWGGGREQYF
TRBV2	TRBJ1-6	15	-	CASRATGSENSPLHF
TRBV7-2	TRBJ2-2	13	few	CASSRLGTGELFF
TRBV7-2	TRBJ2-5	13	few	CASSSGREETQYF
TRBV6-1	TRBJ2-7	15	-	CASSERRLWLYEQYF
TRBV7-9	TRBJ2-2	15	-	CASSPGGGSTGELFF
TRBV7-2	TRBJ1-1	14	-	CASSHGQGNTEAFF
TRBV7-6	TRBJ1-2	14	few	CASSLLVGVGAHTF
TRBV6-1	TRBJ2-3	13	once	CASSYVRTDTQYF
TRBV7-1	TRBJ2-3	12	-	CASDRATDTQYF
TRBV19	TRBJ2-7	12	-	CASRDRAGEQYF
TRBV6-1	TRBJ2-4	13	-	CATELRTKNIQYF
TRBV27	TRBJ1-1	16	few	CASSPRGGAMNTEAFF
TRBV7-9	TRBJ2-7	16	-	CASSSGTSGKLDEQYF
TRBV7-2	TRBJ1-6	17	-	CASSFGGPRGLNSPLHF
TRBV18	TRBJ1-6	13	-	CASSGTVDSPLHF
TRBV18	TRBJ1-4	14	once	CASSPGATNEKLFF
TRBV6-2/TRBV6-3	TRBJ2-1	15	few	CASRRQGSSYNEQFF
TRBV7-9	TRBJ2-5	15	-	CASSHGQNIQETQYF
TRBV6-2/TRBV6-3	TRBJ2-2	18	-	CASSIPRGTSGTTGELFF
TRBV11-2	TRBJ2-2	20	-	CASSLEYGRARGRRTGELFF
TRBV7-2	TRBJ1-2	14	few	CASSSLDRAHGYTF
TRBV6-1	TRBJ1-1	14	many	CASNLDSVNTEAFF
TRBV10-3	TRBJ1-1	16	few	CAISESAGRANTEAFF
TRBV3-1	TRBJ2-3	14	-	CASSQERGADTQYF
TRBV7-9	TRBJ2-1	15	-	CASRLPSGPYNEQFF
TRBV7-2	TRBJ2-7	15	-	CASSSQRGGSYEQYF
TRBV7-2	TRBJ2-2	13	many	CASSGLNTGELFF
TRBV12-3/TRBV12-4	TRBJ2-3	14	few	CASTPGSRTDTQYF